This T cell receptor (beta chain) was captured in a study of post-analysis software for immune sequencing data. Study-level points and caveats: In patients, about 5 TRBV segments were more frequent than in controls, with TRBV5-6, TRBV5-1 and TRBV20-1 among them.

Carried by the TCR beta cDNA libraries were unique molecular identifiers. TCRdb fed the PCR reads into MiXCR, producing one record per CDR3 protein. Of about 200,000 distinct CDR3 sequences in the sample, 29% were seen once. The CDR3 runs to 18 residues. In germline, CDR1 is MDHEN, CDR2 SYDVKM. A word on this clonotype: The antigen is not known. A much larger clone sits a single nucleotide away, making a read error possible.

Specimen: blood. V and J are TRBV28 and TRBJ2-1, with TRBD2 matching 8 bases. The receptor was derived from a girl aged 2 to 17 with multiple sclerosis. The chain's CDR3 is CASSFDASGPRSYDEQFF. The CDR3 DNA is TGTGCCAGCAGTTTTGACGCTAGCGGGCCGCGCTCCTACGATGAGCAGTTCTTC.